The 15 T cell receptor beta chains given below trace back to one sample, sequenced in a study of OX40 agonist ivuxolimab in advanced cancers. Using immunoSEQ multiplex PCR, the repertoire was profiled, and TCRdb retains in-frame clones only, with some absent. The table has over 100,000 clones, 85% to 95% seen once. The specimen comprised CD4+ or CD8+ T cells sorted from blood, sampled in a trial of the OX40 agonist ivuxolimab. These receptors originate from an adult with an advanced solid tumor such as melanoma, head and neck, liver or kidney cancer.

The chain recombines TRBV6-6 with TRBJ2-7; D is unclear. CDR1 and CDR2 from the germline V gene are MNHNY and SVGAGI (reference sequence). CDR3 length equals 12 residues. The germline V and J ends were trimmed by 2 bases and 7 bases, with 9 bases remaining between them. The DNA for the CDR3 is TGTGCCAGCAGTTACGTTCCAGCAGAGCAGTACTTC. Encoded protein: CASSYVPAEQYF.

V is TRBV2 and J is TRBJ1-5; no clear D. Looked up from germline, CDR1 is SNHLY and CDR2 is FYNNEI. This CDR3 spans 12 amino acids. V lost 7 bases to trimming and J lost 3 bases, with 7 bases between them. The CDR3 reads CASNRDNQPQHF. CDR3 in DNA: TGTGCCAGCAATCGCGACAATCAGCCCCAGCATTTT.

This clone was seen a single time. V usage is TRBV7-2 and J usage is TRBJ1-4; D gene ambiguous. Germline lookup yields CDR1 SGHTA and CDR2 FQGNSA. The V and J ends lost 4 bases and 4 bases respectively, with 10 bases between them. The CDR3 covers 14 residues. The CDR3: CASSSGWSNEKLFF. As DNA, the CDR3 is TGTGCCAGCAGCTCGGGGTGGAGTAATGAAAAACTGTTTTTT.

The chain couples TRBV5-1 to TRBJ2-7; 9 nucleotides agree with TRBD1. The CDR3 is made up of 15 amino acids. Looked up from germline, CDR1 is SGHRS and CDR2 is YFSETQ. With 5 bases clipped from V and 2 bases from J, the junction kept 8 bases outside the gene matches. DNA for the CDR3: TGCGCCAGCAGACAGGGGACAGGGAGAACCTACGAGCAGTACTTC. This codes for CASRQGTGRTYEQYF.

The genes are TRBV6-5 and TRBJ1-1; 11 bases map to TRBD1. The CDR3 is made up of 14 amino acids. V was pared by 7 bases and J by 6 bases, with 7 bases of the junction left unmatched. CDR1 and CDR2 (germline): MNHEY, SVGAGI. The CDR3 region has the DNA TGTGCCAGCACCCCCGGGGACAGGGGGTCTGAAGCTTTCTTT. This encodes CASTPGDRGSEAFF.

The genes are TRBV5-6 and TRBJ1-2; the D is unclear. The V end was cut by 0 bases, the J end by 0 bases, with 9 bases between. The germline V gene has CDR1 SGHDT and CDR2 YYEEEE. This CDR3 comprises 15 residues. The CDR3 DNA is TGTGCCAGCAGCTTGGGTGTGGGAGCTAACTATGGCTACACCTTC. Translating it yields CASSLGVGANYGYTF. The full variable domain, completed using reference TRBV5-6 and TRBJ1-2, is DAGVTQSPTHLIKTRGQQVTLRCSPKSGHDTVSWYQQALGQGPQFIFQYYEEEERQRGNFPDRFSGHQFPNYSSELNVNALLLGDSALYLCASSLGVGANYGYTFGSGTRLTVV.

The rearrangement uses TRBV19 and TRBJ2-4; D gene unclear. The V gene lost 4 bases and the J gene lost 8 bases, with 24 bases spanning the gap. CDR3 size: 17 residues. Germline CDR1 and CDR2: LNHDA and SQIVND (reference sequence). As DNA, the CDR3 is TGTGCCAGTAGTAATCCGGACGGCACGCCCCGTGGACACATTCAGTACTTC. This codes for CASSNPDGTPRGHIQYF.

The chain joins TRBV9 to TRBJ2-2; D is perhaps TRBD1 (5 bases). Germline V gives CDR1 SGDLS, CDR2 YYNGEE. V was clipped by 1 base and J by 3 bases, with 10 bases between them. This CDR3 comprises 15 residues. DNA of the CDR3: TGTGCCAGCAGCGTACAGGGTAGGGACACCGGGGAGCTGTTTTTT. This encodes CASSVQGRDTGELFF.

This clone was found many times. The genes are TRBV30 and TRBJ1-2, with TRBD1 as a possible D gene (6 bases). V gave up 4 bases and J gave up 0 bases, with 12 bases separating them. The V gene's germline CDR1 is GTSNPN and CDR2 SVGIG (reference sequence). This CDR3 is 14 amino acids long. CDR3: CAWNSRTANYGYTF. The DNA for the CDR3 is TGTGCCTGGAATTCTAGGACAGCTAACTATGGCTACACCTTC.

The CDR3 loop is CASSPPSRDEQYF. The CDR3 coding sequence is TGTGCCAGCTCACCACCGTCCAGGGACGAGCAGTACTTC. The chain is built from TRBV18 and TRBJ2-7, with TRBD1 as a possible D gene (5 bases). This CDR3 comprises 13 residues. Germline assignment: CDR1 KGHSH and CDR2 LQKENI. V lost 0 bases and J 5 bases, leaving 8 bases between the germline ends. The whole variable domain, filled in from reference TRBV18 and TRBJ2-7, reads NAGVMQNPRHLVRRRGQEARLRCSPMKGHSHVYWYRQLPEEGLKFMVYLQKENIIDESGMPKERFSAEFPKEGPSILRIQQVVRGDSAAYFCASSPPSRDEQYFGPGTRLTVT.

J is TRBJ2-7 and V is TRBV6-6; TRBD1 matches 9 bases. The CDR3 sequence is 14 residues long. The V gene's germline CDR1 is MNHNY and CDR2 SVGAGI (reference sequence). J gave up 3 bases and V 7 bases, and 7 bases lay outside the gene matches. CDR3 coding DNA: TGTGCCAGCACGAAAAACAGGGGGCTCTACGAGCAGTACTTC. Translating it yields CASTKNRGLYEQYF.

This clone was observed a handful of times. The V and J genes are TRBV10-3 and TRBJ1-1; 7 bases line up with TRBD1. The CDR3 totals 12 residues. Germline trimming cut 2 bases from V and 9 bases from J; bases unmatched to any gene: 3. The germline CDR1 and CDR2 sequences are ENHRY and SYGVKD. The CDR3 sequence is CAISERDSQAFF. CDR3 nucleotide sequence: TGTGCCATCAGTGAGAGGGACAGCCAAGCTTTCTTT.

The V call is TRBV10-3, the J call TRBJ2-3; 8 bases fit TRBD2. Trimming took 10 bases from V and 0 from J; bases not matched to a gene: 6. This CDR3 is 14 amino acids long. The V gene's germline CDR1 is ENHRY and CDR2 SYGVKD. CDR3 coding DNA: TGTGCCACAATTACTAGCGGCAGCACAGATACGCAGTATTTT. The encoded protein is CATITSGSTDTQYF.

The CDR3 nucleotides read TGTGCCAGCAGCTTAGAGGGCAGGGAGAGGGCGCGGTTTCGGTCACCCCTCCACTTT. Translating gives CASSLEGRERARFRSPLHF. The chain couples TRBV11-2 to TRBJ1-6, with TRBD1 as a possible D gene (5 bases). Trimming left V 0 bases short and J 10 bases short, with 25 bases between. This CDR3 contains 19 residues. Germline loops: CDR1 SGHAT, CDR2 FQNNGV.

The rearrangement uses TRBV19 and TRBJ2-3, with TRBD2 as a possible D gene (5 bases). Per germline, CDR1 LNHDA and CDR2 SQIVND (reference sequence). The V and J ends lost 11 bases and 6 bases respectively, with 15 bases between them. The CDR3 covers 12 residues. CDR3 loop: CAVGRRGDTQYF. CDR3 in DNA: TGTGCCGTCGGACGCCGGGGTGATACGCAGTATTTT.